The present TCR beta chain was sequenced within a study of beta chain features in type 1 diabetes (dated by TCRdb to 2016 to 2018). General notes on the study: Mean age, gender distribution, total cell number and subset yield were not different between patients and healthy donors. A total of approximately 99,000,000 sorted cells were examined across all samples, and RNA yield correlated strongly with the number of cells per subset. The study compared the TCRB repertoires of sorted circulating CD4+ T cell subsets in recently diagnosed type 1 diabetes patients with those in matched healthy donors. Whereas all 30 or so donors provided naive and central memory subsets, regulatory and stem cell-like memory subsets were isolated from just 8 patients and roughly eight healthy donors.

About this clone itself: The specificity of this receptor is unknown. Base qualities are not provided; no much larger clone lies one nucleotide away. Other DNA sequences from this sample encode an identical CDR3 as well.

The CDR3, cysteine through phenylalanine, is 11 amino acids long. Only the CDR3 portion is preserved as DNA: 33 bases, with reading frame beginning at the first base. V is cut by 5 bases and J by 5 bases, and the space between the germline ends is 5 bases. Reading the germline V gene (reference sequence) gives CDR1 SEHNR and CDR2 FQNEAQ. Overall study results and their limits: Because small numbers of individuals were included in the HLA sub-analyses, any influence of HLA type on TCRB rearrangement was left unresolved. In all four CD4+ subsets, TCRB CDR3 length was moderately but significantly shorter in type 1 diabetes patients. Naive, central memory and regulatory TCRB repertoires appeared more similar among patients than among healthy donors. Because cDNA was sequenced instead of genomic DNA, highly expressing activated cells could be over-represented, though the groups showed no difference in activation or CD3 levels. PCR might favor shorter templates, but patient and control samples were amplified and corrected together, so any skew would affect both groups equally. Patients with type 1 diabetes made fewer insertions and deleted more nucleotides at VDJ recombination sites, implying thymic rearrangement abnormalities.

Each donor gave one peripheral blood draw, averaging approximately 110 mL, which was collected into heparinised tubes. A BD FACSAria II was used to sort naive, central memory, regulatory and stem cell-like memory CD4+ T cells with a panel that included CD45RO, CCR7, CD25, CD127, CD95 and CD27. A purity above 98% was achieved for all sorted populations. Right away, PBMCs were isolated by Lymphoprep density gradient centrifugation and were stained directly, with no culture step. So that batch effects would be minimized, each experiment stained and sorted samples in pairs, pairing one healthy donor with one patient. The entire amount of isolated RNA was reverse transcribed using the High Capacity cDNA Reverse Transcription Kit, so the sequenced TCRB transcripts were expressed ones. Deep immunoSEQ sequencing was applied to naive, central memory and regulatory T cell samples, giving an average of around 3.8 million total reads per sample. Sorted cells were lysed in RLT buffer and RNA was extracted with DNase-treated RNeasy Micro or Mini kits, depending on cell number. Each cell subset was processed separately to prevent cross-contamination, with patient and healthy donor samples processed together. The immunoSEQ multiplex PCR was used to amplify TCRB sequences from cDNA, generating 87-bp fragments that spanned the CDR3 region. Sequencing of the amplicons was done on the Illumina HiSeq platform. Regarding the original processing steps: PCR bias was computationally corrected using synthetic template baselines, reads within Hamming distance 2 were collapsed, and singletons that could not be merged were discarded. Reads were aligned against IMGT to assign V, D and J genes, CDR3 length and insertions or deletions at six rearrangement sites. Within each subset, clonotype counts were normalized to sorted cell number, after which true diversity and Gini coefficients were computed with the tcR R package. The overlap coefficient, calculated on TCRB nucleotide sequences, was used to quantify repertoire sharing. In its TCRdb copy, this immuneACCESS table keeps in-frame sequences only and misses some clones. Where compared with another copy, unresolved V genes explain less than half of these, and the others have no known cause. D and trimming were read from the DNA, whereas the V and J calls and clone size are those reported in that table. This sample lists some 120,000 clones; 15% to 20% were detected once. The ten most abundant clones make up 2.6% of the sample.

The sample consisted of central memory CD4+ T cells from blood. The V and J genes are TRBV7-9 and TRBJ2-3; the D gene identity is not certain. The TCR sequence derives from a man between 18 and 29 years old with type 1 diabetes. The DNA sequence is given as TGTGCCAGCAGCCCGCAAGATACGCAGTATTTT. Translated, it reads CASSPQDTQYF.